These T cell receptor beta chains were read from a single sample in a study of blood T cell repertoires in COVID-19. Sequencing was performed with immunoSEQ multiplex PCR; in TCRdb, only in-frame clones are kept and a portion is missing. The table records 150,000 to 180,000 clones, roughly four fifths of them present only once. Sequenced material: peripheral blood. These receptors were collected from a man older than 75 with acute or convalescent COVID-19. Each CDR3 is given with its conserved first and last residue. Each record gives: D gene, J gene, V gene, clone size, CDR3 DNA, CDR3 protein. A D gene is named only where the DNA matches it firmly. Clone size is stated in some rows and not others, as once, few, many or a class when expanded.

>NA|TRBJ2-3|TRBV21-1|NA
TGTGCCAGCAGCAAAGGAGGACTCGCCCGCACAGATACGCAGTATTTT
CASSKGGLARTDTQYF
>TRBD1|TRBJ1-6|TRBV5-4|NA
TGTGCCAGCAGCTGGGGAGGACAGGGTGATTCACCCCTCCACTTT
CASSWGGQGDSPLHF
>NA|TRBJ1-1|TRBV4-1|NA
TGCGCCAGCAGCCAACCCGGGACTCTTCACGGGGCTTTCTTT
CASSQPGTLHGAFF
>TRBD2|TRBJ2-3|TRBV27|NA
TGTGCCAGCAGGAGCGGGGGGACCAAAGATACGCAGTATTTT
CASRSGGTKDTQYF
>NA|TRBJ1-1|TRBV2|few
TGTGCCCGCGGACTCAACGGGGCTGAAGCTTTCTTT
CARGLNGAEAFF
>TRBD1|TRBJ1-1|TRBV5-1|NA
TGCGCCAGCAGCTTGACCGCAGGGGGCACTGAAGCTTTCTTT
CASSLTAGGTEAFF
>TRBD2|TRBJ2-3|TRBV5-1|NA
TGCGCCAGCAGCCCCGGGACTAGCGGGGGGGAAGATACGCAGTATTTT
CASSPGTSGGEDTQYF
>NA|TRBJ1-1|TRBV5-1|NA
TGCGCCAGCAGCCCCCAGACAGGATGGAACACTGAAGCTTTCTTT
CASSPQTGWNTEAFF
>TRBD1|TRBJ2-2|TRBV10-3|NA
TGTGCCATCAGTGAAAGGGGGCCGGGGACCGGGGAGCTGTTTTTT
CAISERGPGTGELFF
>NA|TRBJ1-4|TRBV6-1|NA
TGTGCCAGCAGTGAAGACCCAGGCCCTAATGAAAAACTGTTTTTT
CASSEDPGPNEKLFF
>NA|TRBJ2-1|TRBV7-2|once
TGTGCCAGCAGCACGACTCCGCAGGGGGAGCAGTTCTTC
CASSTTPQGEQFF
>NA|TRBJ1-2|TRBV29-1|NA
TGCAGCGTTGACGTTGGGCTGATGGGCTACACCTTC
CSVDVGLMGYTF
>NA|TRBJ2-5|TRBV18|NA
TGTGCCAGCTCACCCGGGGAAGGAGTTTGGATGGCCCAGTACTTC
CASSPGEGVWMAQYF
>TRBD2|TRBJ2-2|TRBV30|NA
TGTGCCTTAAAGGATCCAGCGGGGCGGTCCTCCGCCGGGGAGCTGTTTTTT
CALKDPAGRSSAGELFF
>TRBD1|TRBJ1-5|TRBV5-1|NA
TGCGCCAGCAGCCCGGCCGGACAGGGCGACCAGCCCCAGCATTTT
CASSPAGQGDQPQHF
>NA|TRBJ2-2|TRBV3-1/TRBV3-2|NA
TGTGCCAGCAGCCAAGATCTAATGCACGCGAACACCGGGGAGCTGTTTTTT
CASSQDLMHANTGELFF
>TRBD2|TRBJ2-1|TRBV5-5|NA
TGTGCCAGCAGCACGGGACTAGCGGGGAATTATGAGCAGTTCTTC
CASSTGLAGNYEQFF
>NA|TRBJ2-1|TRBV9|NA
TGTGCCAGCAGCGCCACCCGGGGGGAGCAGTTCTTC
CASSATRGEQFF
>NA|TRBJ1-4|TRBV30|NA
TGTGCCTGGAGCCGGGGGTCGGCTGAAAAACTGTTTTTT
CAWSRGSAEKLFF
>TRBD1|TRBJ1-2|TRBV19|NA
TGTGCCAGTAGTATAAGCTCCGGACAGGCCCTCTATGGCTACACCTTC
CASSISSGQALYGYTF
>TRBD2|TRBJ2-7|TRBV20-1|NA
TGCAGTGCTAGTGGGACTAGCGGGGACGCCTACGAGCAGTACTTC
CSASGTSGDAYEQYF
>NA|TRBJ2-1|TRBV3-1/TRBV3-2|NA
TGTGCCAGCAGTCCTAACAGCAATGAGCAGTTCTTC
CASSPNSNEQFF
>NA|TRBJ1-3|TRBV7-2|NA
TGTGCCAGCAGCTTATTGGCGGGCCGGGGAAACACCATATATTTT
CASSLLAGRGNTIYF
>NA|TRBJ2-7|TRBV15|once
TGTGCCACCAGCAGAGATCCTCTTAGCTCCTACGAGCAGTACTTC
CATSRDPLSSYEQYF
>TRBD1|TRBJ2-7|TRBV7-9|NA
TGTGCCAGCAGCTTAGTCACAGGGGGAAGAAACGAGCAGTACTTC
CASSLVTGGRNEQYF
>TRBD1|TRBJ1-1|TRBV4-3|NA
TGCGCCAGCAGCCAGGAAACAGGGGCCACTGAAGCTTTCTTT
CASSQETGATEAFF
>TRBD1|TRBJ1-5|TRBV6-2/TRBV6-3|few
TGTGCCAGCAGTTACCACGGACAGGACCAGCCCCAGCATTTT
CASSYHGQDQPQHF
>TRBD2|TRBJ2-5|TRBV28|NA
TGTGCCAGCAGTCCGGGCTTAGCGGGGACCCAGTACTTC
CASSPGLAGTQYF
>TRBD1|TRBJ2-7|TRBV5-6|NA
TGTGCCAGCAACCCGATGGGACAGGCAACCTACGAGCAGTACTTC
CASNPMGQATYEQYF